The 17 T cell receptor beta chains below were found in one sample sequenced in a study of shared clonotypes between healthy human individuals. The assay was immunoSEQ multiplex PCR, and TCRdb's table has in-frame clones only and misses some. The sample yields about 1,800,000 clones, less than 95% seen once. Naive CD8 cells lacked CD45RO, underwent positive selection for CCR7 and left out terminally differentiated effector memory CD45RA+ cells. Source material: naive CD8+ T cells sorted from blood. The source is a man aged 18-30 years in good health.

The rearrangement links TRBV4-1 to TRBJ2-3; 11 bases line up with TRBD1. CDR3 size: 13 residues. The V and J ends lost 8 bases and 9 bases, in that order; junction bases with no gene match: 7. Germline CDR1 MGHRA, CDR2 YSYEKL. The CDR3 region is CASSPGQGGTQYF. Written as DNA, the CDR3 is TGCGCCAGCTCACCGGGACAGGGGGGAACGCAGTATTTT.

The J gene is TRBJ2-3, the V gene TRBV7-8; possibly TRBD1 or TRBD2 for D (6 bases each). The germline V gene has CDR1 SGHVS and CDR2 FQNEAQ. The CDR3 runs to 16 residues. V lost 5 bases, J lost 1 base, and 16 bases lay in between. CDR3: CASSPSGAPGTDTQYF. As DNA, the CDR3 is TGTGCCAGCAGCCCCTCGGGGGCCCCTGGCACAGATACGCAGTATTTT.

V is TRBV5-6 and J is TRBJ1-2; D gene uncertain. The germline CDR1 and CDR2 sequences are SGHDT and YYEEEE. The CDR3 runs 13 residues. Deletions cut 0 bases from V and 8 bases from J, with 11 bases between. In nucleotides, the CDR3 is TGTGCCAGCAGCTTGGAGGGAACTGGGGGCTACACCTTC. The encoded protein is CASSLEGTGGYTF.

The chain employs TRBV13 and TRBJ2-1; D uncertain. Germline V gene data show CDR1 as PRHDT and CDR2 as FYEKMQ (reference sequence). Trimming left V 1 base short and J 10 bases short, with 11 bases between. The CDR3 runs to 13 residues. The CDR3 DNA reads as TGTGCCAGCAGCTTAGAGGCCTCCGGGGAGCAGTTCTTC. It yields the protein CASSLEASGEQFF.

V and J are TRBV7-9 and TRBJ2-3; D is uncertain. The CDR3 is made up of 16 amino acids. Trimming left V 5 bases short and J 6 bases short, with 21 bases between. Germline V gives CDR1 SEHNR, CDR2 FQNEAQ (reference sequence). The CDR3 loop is CASSPHRVTAQDTQYF. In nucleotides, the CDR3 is TGTGCCAGCAGCCCCCACCGCGTCACAGCGCAGGATACGCAGTATTTT.

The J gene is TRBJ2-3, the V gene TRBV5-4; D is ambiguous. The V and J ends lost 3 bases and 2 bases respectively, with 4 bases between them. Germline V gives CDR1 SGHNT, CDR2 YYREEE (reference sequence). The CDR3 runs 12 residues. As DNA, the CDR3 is TGTGCCAGCAGCTACCCCACAGATACGCAGTATTTT. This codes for CASSYPTDTQYF.

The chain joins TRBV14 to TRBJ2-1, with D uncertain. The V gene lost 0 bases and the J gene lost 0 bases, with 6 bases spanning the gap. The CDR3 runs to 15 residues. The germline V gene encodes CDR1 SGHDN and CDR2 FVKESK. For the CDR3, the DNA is TGTGCCAGCAGCCAAGATCGGAGCTCCTACAATGAGCAGTTCTTC. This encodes CASSQDRSSYNEQFF.

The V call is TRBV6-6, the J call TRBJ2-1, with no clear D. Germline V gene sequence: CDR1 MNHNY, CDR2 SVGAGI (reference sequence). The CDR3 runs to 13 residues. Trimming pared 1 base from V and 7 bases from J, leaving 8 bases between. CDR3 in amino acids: CASSYYIGNEQFF. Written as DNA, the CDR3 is TGTGCCAGCAGTTACTACATCGGTAATGAGCAGTTCTTC.

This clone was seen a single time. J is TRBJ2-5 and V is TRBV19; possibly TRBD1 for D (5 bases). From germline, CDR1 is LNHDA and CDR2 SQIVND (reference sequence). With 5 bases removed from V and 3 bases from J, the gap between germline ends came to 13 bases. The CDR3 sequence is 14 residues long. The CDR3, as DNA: TGTGCCAGTAGTGGGGCAGGGCCTGAAGAGACCCAGTACTTC. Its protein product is CASSGAGPEETQYF.

CDR3 bases: TGTGCCAGCAGCCTGGACGGAGGGCCCATTCAGTACTTC. It yields the protein CASSLDGGPIQYF. The V gene is TRBV7-9, the J gene TRBJ2-4; weak D call: TRBD2 (6 bases). The CDR3 covers 13 residues. Trimming took 5 bases from V and 9 from J, leaving 14 bases between them. Per germline, CDR1 SEHNR and CDR2 FQNEAQ (reference sequence). The full variable domain, in which reference TRBV7-9 and TRBJ2-4 provide the parts outside the CDR3, is DTGVSQNPRHKITKRGQNVTFRCDPISEHNRLYWYRQTLGQGPEFLTYFQNEAQLEKSRLLSDRFSAERPKGSFSTLEIQRTEQGDSAMYLCASSLDGGPIQYFGAGTRLSVL.

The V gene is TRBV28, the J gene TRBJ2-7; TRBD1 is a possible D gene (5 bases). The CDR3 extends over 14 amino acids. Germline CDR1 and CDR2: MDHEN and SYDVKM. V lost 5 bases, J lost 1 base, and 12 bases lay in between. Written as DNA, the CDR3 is TGTGCCAGCAGTGATTTAAGGGGATCCTACGAGCAGTACTTC. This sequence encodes CASSDLRGSYEQYF. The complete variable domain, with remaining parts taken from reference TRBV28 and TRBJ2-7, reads DVKVTQSSRYLVKRTGEKVFLECVQDMDHENMFWYRQDPGLGLRLIYFSYDVKMKEKGDIPEGYSVSREKKERFSLILESASTNQTSMYLCASSDLRGSYEQYFGPGTRLTVT.

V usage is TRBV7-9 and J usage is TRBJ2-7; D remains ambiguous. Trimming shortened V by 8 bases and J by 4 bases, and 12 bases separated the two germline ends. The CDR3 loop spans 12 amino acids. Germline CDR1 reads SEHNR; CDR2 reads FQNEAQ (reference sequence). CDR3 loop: CASAASGYEQYF. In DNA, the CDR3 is TGTGCCAGCGCCGCGTCCGGGTACGAGCAGTACTTC.

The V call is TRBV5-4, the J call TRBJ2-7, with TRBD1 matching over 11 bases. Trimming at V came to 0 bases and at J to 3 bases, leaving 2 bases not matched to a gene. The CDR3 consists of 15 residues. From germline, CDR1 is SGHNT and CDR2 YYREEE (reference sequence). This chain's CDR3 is CASSLVGTGGYEQYF. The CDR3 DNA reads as TGTGCCAGCAGCTTGGTAGGGACAGGGGGCTACGAGCAGTACTTC.

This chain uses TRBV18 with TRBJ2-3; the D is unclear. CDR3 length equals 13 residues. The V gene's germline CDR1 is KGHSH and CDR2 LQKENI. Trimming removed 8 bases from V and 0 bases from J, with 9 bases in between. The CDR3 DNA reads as TGTGCCAGCCTAGGCGTCAGCACAGATACGCAGTATTTT. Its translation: CASLGVSTDTQYF. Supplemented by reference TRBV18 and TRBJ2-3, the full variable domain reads NAGVMQNPRHLVRRRGQEARLRCSPMKGHSHVYWYRQLPEEGLKFMVYLQKENIIDESGMPKERFSAEFPKEGPSILRIQQVVRGDSAAYFCASLGVSTDTQYFGPGTRLTVL.

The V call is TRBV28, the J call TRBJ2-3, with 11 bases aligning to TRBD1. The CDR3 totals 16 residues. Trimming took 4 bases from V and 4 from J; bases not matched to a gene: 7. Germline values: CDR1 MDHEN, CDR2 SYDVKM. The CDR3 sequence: CASSSEDRGRSDTQYF. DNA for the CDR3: TGTGCCAGCAGTTCTGAGGACAGGGGGCGATCAGATACGCAGTATTTT.

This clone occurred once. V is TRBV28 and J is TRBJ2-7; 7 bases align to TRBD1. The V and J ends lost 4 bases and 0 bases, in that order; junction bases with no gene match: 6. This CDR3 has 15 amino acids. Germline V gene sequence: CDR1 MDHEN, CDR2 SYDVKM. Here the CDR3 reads CASSSEGQISYEQYF. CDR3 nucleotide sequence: TGTGCCAGCAGTTCCGAGGGACAGATCTCCTACGAGCAGTACTTC.

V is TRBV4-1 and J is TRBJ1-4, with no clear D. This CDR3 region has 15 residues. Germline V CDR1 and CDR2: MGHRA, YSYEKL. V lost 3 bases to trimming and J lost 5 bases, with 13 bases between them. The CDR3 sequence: CASSQLTGLNEKLFF. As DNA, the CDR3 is TGCGCCAGCAGCCAGCTGACGGGGTTAAATGAAAAACTGTTTTTT.